Shown below are 2 T cell receptor beta chains from a single sample sequenced in a study of neurological immune-mediated disorders. TCRdb redid the calling of the 5' RACE reads with MiXCR, one entry per CDR3 protein. In the table there are 60,000 to 85,000 distinct CDR3 sequences, under 5.5% of which are singletons. The source material was PBMCs. The receptors here all came from a woman between 70 and 85 years old with multiple sclerosis.

This clonotype showed up many times. The chain joins TRBV30 to TRBJ1-2, with a weak D call TRBD1 (5 bases). V lost 4 bases and J 4 bases, leaving 10 bases between the germline ends. The CDR3 totals 12 residues. Germline loops: CDR1 GTSNPN, CDR2 SVGIG (reference sequence). The CDR3 DNA sequence: TGTGCCTGGAATCCGGGGCTCTATGGCTACACCTTC. Translation: CAWNPGLYGYTF.

This clonotype was seen ten or more times. The CDR3 DNA is TGTGCCAGCAGCCGGGACAGGATGAACACTGAAGCTTTCTTT. Translation: CASSRDRMNTEAFF. The rearrangement joins TRBV7-2 to TRBJ1-1; 8 nucleotides line up with TRBD1. Germline V gene sequence: CDR1 SGHTA, CDR2 FQGNSA. CDR3 length: 14 amino acids. With V trimmed by 5 bases and J by 0 bases, 2 bases remained unmatched.